This TCR beta chain was sequenced during a study of cytomegalovirus exposure and HLA in healthy donors. Findings and limits, study-wide: Per a later analysis, HLA-associated TCR beta chains showed more clonal expansion than other, equally common TCR beta chains.

Germline V gene sequence: CDR1 LNHDA, CDR2 SQIVND (reference sequence). With 4 bases clipped from V and 7 bases from J, the junction kept 5 bases outside the gene matches. This CDR3 contains 13 residues. Primers included in the PCR were 60 Vbeta and 13 Jbeta primers. Clones were sequenced by immunoSEQ multiplex PCR, and TCRdb holds only the in-frame ones, with some missing. The sample includes 150,000 to 200,000 clones, approximately 83% of them seen just once. Points on this clone: What it binds is unknown.

Source material: PBMCs. This TCR came from a young woman in good health and CMV-seronegative. This sequence joins TRBV19 and TRBJ1-2; TRBD1 matches at 8 bases. In nucleotides, the CDR3 is TGTGCCAGTAGTAGACCCACAGGGGGTGGCTACACCTTC. Amino acids: CASSRPTGGGYTF.